This record concerns one T cell receptor (beta chain) sequence. Blood specimens came from baseline, cycle 4 day 1, and cycle 7 day 1. Using immunoSEQ multiplex PCR, the repertoire was profiled, and TCRdb retains in-frame clones only, with some absent. The table lists 65,000 to 90,000 clones, 84% of them singletons. This sample was included in a study of OX40 agonist ivuxolimab in advanced cancers. Overall study: Patient treatment consisted of intravenous ivuxolimab administration every 2 weeks at 0.01 to 10 mg/kg. The eligibility criteria allowed prior anti-PD-1, anti-PD-L1 or anti-CTLA-4 therapy, and 30% to 40% had some.

The length of the CDR3 is 16 residues. This sequence originates from an adult with an advanced solid tumor such as melanoma, head and neck, liver or kidney cancer. The V gene is TRBV21-1, the J gene TRBJ2-1; whether TRBD1, the table's D call, matches the DNA was not checked. TRBV21-1 is designated a pseudogene. The sequences come from CD4+ or CD8+ T cells sorted from blood, collected in a trial of the OX40 agonist ivuxolimab. The CDR3 DNA is TGTGCCAGCAGCACCCCCCAGGTCTTAAGGGGCAATGAGCAGTTCTTC. Translated: CASSTPQVLRGNEQFF.